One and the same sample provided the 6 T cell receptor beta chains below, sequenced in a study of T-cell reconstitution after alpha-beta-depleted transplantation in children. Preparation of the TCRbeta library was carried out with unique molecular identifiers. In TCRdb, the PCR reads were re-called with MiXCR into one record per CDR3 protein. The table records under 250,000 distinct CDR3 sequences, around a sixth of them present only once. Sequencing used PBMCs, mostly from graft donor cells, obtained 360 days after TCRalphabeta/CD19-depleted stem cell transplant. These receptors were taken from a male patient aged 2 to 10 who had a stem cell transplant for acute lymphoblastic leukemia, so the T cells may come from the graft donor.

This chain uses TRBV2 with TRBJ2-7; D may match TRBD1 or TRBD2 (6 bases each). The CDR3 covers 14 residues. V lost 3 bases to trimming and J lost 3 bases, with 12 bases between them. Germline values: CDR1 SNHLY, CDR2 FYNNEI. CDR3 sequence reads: CASSERDISYEQYF. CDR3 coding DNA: TGTGCCAGCAGTGAGCGGGACATCAGCTACGAGCAGTACTTC.

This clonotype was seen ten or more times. CDR3 DNA sequence: TGTGCCAGCAGTTACCCCTCCGGGACTAGCGGGAGGCCATTCCCCTACGAGCAGTACTTC. It codes for CASSYPSGTSGRPFPYEQYF. This chain links TRBV6-2 or TRBV6-3 with TRBJ2-7; 15 nucleotides align to TRBD2. The junction had 13 bases not matched to a gene; V was cut back by 2 bases and J by 2 bases. The CDR3 is 20 residues long. Germline V gives CDR1 MNHEY, CDR2 SVGEGT.

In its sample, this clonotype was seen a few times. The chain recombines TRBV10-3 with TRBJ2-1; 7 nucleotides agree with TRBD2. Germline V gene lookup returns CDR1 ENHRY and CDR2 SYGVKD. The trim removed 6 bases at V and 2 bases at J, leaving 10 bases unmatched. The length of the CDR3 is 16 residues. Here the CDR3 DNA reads TGTGCCATCAGCGAGGGCGGACTAGGGACCTACAATGAGCAGTTCTTC. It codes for CAISEGGLGTYNEQFF.

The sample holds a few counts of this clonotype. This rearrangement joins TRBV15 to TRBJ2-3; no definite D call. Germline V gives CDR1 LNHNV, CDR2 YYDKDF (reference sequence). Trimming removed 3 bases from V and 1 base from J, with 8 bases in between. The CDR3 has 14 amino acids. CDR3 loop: CATSRPEGTDTQYF. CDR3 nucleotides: TGTGCCACCAGCAGGCCCGAAGGCACAGATACGCAGTATTTT.

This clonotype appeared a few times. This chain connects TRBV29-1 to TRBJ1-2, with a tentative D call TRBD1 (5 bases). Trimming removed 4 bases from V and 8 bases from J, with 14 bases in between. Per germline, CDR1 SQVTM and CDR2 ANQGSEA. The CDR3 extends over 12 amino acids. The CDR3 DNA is TGCAGCGTTGCTCCTCCGGGGGAGGGCTACACCTTC. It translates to CSVAPPGEGYTF.

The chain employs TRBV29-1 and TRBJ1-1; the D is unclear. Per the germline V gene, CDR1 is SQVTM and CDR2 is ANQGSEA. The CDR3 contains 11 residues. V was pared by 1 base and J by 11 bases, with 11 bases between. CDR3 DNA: TGCAGCGTTGAAGGAGTGGGTCGGGCTTTCTTT. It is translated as CSVEGVGRAFF.